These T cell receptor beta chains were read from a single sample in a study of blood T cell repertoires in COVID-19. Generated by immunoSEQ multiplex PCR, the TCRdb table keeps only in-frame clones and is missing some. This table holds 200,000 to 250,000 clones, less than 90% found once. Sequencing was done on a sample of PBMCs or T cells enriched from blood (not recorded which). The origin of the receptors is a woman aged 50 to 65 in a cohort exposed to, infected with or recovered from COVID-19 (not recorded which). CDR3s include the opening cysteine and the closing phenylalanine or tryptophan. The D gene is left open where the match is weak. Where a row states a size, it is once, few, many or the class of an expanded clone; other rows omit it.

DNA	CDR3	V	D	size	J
TGTGCCAGCAGCGTCAACAGGGTTAATCAGCCCCAGCATTTT	CASSVNRVNQPQHF	TRBV7-2	-	-	TRBJ1-5
TGTGCCAGCAGCTTAGGACTAGCCGGGGAGACCCAGTACTTC	CASSLGLAGETQYF	TRBV13	-	-	TRBJ2-5
TGCGCCAGCAGCCAAAGACAGGTGGGTGAGGGGAGAGTGTGCGCTAATGAAAAACTGTTTTTT	CASSQRQVGEGRVCANEKLFF	TRBV4-1	-	-	TRBJ1-4
TGCGCCAGCTGCTCGACACGGAACGACAGATGCTATGGCTACACCTTC	CASCSTRNDRCYGYTF	TRBV5-1	-	once	TRBJ1-2
TGTGCCAGCAGCCAAGATAGGGGTCGGGCGGGGGGCCTATCTAGGAGCTCCTACGAGCAGTACTTC	CASSQDRGRAGGLSRSSYEQYF	TRBV4-2	TRBD2	-	TRBJ2-7
TGTGCCAGCAGTGCCCGGATGAGGTCCTACAATGAGCAGTTCTTC	CASSARMRSYNEQFF	TRBV2	-	-	TRBJ2-1
TGTGCCAGCAGGGCCGGAAGGGGCAACGCTGAAGCTTTCTTT	CASRAGRGNAEAFF	TRBV6-5	-	few	TRBJ1-1
TGTGCCAGTAGTATGGGACAGGGGCTCCATAATTCACCCCTCCACTTT	CASSMGQGLHNSPLHF	TRBV19	TRBD1	-	TRBJ1-6
TGTGCCAGCAGCCTTAACTGGGGGAGGGGTGAAAAACTGTTTTTT	CASSLNWGRGEKLFF	TRBV3-1/TRBV3-2	-	-	TRBJ1-4
TGTGCCTGGGGTGATTCTATAGATACGCAGTATTTT	CAWGDSIDTQYF	TRBV30	-	-	TRBJ2-3
TGTGCCAGCAGTTACGCGGGACCCTACGAGCAGTACTTC	CASSYAGPYEQYF	TRBV6-2/TRBV6-3	-	-	TRBJ2-7
TGTGCCAGCAGCTCCCCTCACTCCCCCTCCTACAATGAGCAGTTCTTC	CASSSPHSPSYNEQFF	TRBV5-4	-	-	TRBJ2-1
TGTGCCAGCAGCACAGCGGGGGTCTCCTACAATGAGCAGTTCTTC	CASSTAGVSYNEQFF	TRBV7-8	TRBD2	-	TRBJ2-1
TGTGCCAGCAGCCGAAGGGGTGGGGACACTGAAGCTTTCTTT	CASSRRGGDTEAFF	TRBV3-1/TRBV3-2	-	-	TRBJ1-1
TGTGCCAGCAGCTCCCGGTCTCACCAGGACGGGGAGCTGTTTTTT	CASSSRSHQDGELFF	TRBV7-9	-	-	TRBJ2-2
TGTGCCAGCACCCAGAGCGGGCTTGGCTACACCTTC	CASTQSGLGYTF	TRBV6-5	-	-	TRBJ1-2
TGTGCCAGTAGTGACTACGGTCGGAAGGACTATGGCTACACCTTC	CASSDYGRKDYGYTF	TRBV19	-	-	TRBJ1-2
TGTGCCAGCAGTTTAGCGAGGAGTCAGCCCCAGCATTTT	CASSLARSQPQHF	TRBV27	-	-	TRBJ1-5
TGTGCCAGCAGTTTTTCAAACTATGGCTACACCTTC	CASSFSNYGYTF	TRBV12-3/TRBV12-4	-	-	TRBJ1-2
TGTGCCAGCAGCGTTTCTGCACAGGGGCGCACTGAAGCTTTCTTT	CASSVSAQGRTEAFF	TRBV9	TRBD1	once	TRBJ1-1
TGCGCCAGCAGCCTTAGTCGAGGATTTGGAAACACCATATATTTT	CASSLSRGFGNTIYF	TRBV4-3	-	-	TRBJ1-3
TGTGCCAGCAGCGTGGGACAGGTGTACTACGAGCAGTACTTC	CASSVGQVYYEQYF	TRBV5-4	TRBD1	-	TRBJ2-7
TGTGCCAGTAGTATCGTCAACACCGGGGAGCTGTTTTTT	CASSIVNTGELFF	TRBV19	-	-	TRBJ2-2
TGCGCCAGCAGCCAATTGAGGGGGCAAGAGACCCAGTACTTC	CASSQLRGQETQYF	TRBV4-1	-	-	TRBJ2-5
TGTGCCAGCTCACCTCCCGGGACAGGGGGTGGGTACGAGCAGTACTTC	CASSPPGTGGGYEQYF	TRBV18	TRBD1	-	TRBJ2-7
TGCGCCAGCAGCTCGGGGACTTGGGTCAGAAGGTCTGAAGCTTTCTTT	CASSSGTWVRRSEAFF	TRBV5-1	-	-	TRBJ1-1
TGCGCCAGCAGTGAGAATCAGGGGAAGACTGAAGCTTTCTTT	CASSENQGKTEAFF	TRBV10-2	-	-	TRBJ1-1
TGTGCCTGGAGTCAGGGGGCAAGATCACCCCTCCACTTT	CAWSQGARSPLHF	TRBV30	TRBD1	-	TRBJ1-6
TGTGCCAGCAGCCACAGGGGGAATCTAAACACCGGGGAGCTGTTTTTT	CASSHRGNLNTGELFF	TRBV7-6	TRBD1	few	TRBJ2-2
TGTGCCAGCAGCTTTTTCGTGGGGCGGGAGACCCAGTACTTC	CASSFFVGRETQYF	TRBV5-4	-	-	TRBJ2-5
TGTGCCAGCAGCTCGGGACATGACATCTCCTACAATGAGCAGTTCTTC	CASSSGHDISYNEQFF	TRBV9	-	-	TRBJ2-1
TGTGCCAGCAGTTACGGGCCCCAAGCTGGGGGCTACACCTTC	CASSYGPQAGGYTF	TRBV6-2/TRBV6-3	-	-	TRBJ1-2
TGTGCCATCAGTGCTAAGACAGGGGGCGATGAGACCCAGTACTTC	CAISAKTGGDETQYF	TRBV10-3	TRBD1	-	TRBJ2-5
TGTGCCAGCAGTGACTCCGGGGGGGGCTCCTACAATGAGCAGTTCTTC	CASSDSGGGSYNEQFF	TRBV6-4	TRBD2	-	TRBJ2-1
TGTGCCAGCTCACCGATTCGTCTAGCGGGGGCCGAAGGGGAGACCCAGTACTTC	CASSPIRLAGAEGETQYF	TRBV18	TRBD2	-	TRBJ2-5
TGTGCCAGCAGCTTCGAGGGATTAAGTACGCAGTATTTT	CASSFEGLSTQYF	TRBV7-9	-	-	TRBJ2-3
TGCGCCAGCAGCCGAGACAGGGGGCGTTGGAACTATGGCTACACCTTC	CASSRDRGRWNYGYTF	TRBV4-3	TRBD1	-	TRBJ1-2
TGTGCCAGCAGCTTCGGGGGGGGCACAGATACGCAGTATTTT	CASSFGGGTDTQYF	TRBV5-5	TRBD2	-	TRBJ2-3
TGTGCCAGCAGCGTAGCTACTAGCGGGGGGGGACATGAGCAGTTCTTC	CASSVATSGGGHEQFF	TRBV9	TRBD2	-	TRBJ2-1
TGTGCCAGCAGCTTACTAGGCCCGTACGAGCAGTACTTC	CASSLLGPYEQYF	TRBV7-9	-	-	TRBJ2-7
TGTGCCAGCAGCCATGACATCGGCTACGAGCAGTACTTC	CASSHDIGYEQYF	TRBV11-2	-	once	TRBJ2-7
TGTGCCAGCAGTACCGAGAATCAGCCCCAGCATTTT	CASSTENQPQHF	TRBV28	-	few	TRBJ1-5
TGTGCCAGCAGCGTAACCCGTTGGGGACAGAACACCGGGGAGCTGTTTTTT	CASSVTRWGQNTGELFF	TRBV9	-	-	TRBJ2-2
TGTGCTAGTGGTTTGGTCTCCAGTACAGGGAGAAATTCACCCCTCCACTTT	CASGLVSSTGRNSPLHF	TRBV12-5	-	-	TRBJ1-6
TGTGCCAGCAGCAGCCGGGACAGAGACGTTAATGAAAAACTGTTTTTT	CASSSRDRDVNEKLFF	TRBV7-4	TRBD1	once	TRBJ1-4
TGTGCCACCAGTGACCCAGTCCCCGGACAAAACACCGGGGAGCTGTTTTTT	CATSDPVPGQNTGELFF	TRBV24-1	-	-	TRBJ2-2
TGTGCCAGCAGCAAAAAATGGACTAGCGGTATGGGTGAGCAGTTCTTC	CASSKKWTSGMGEQFF	TRBV6-2/TRBV6-3	TRBD2	-	TRBJ2-1
TGTGCCAGTAGTGATAGCGGGGGTTCCTACAATGAGCAGTTCTTC	CASSDSGGSYNEQFF	TRBV19	TRBD2	-	TRBJ2-1
TGCAGCGTAACACCGGGACAGAACTATGGCTACACCTTC	CSVTPGQNYGYTF	TRBV29-1	TRBD1	-	TRBJ1-2
TGTGCCTGGACCGCAGAATTGGAGACCCAGTACTTC	CAWTAELETQYF	TRBV30	-	-	TRBJ2-5
TGTGCCAGCAGCCGTGGGGACAGGGGGCCTGGAAACACCATATATTTT	CASSRGDRGPGNTIYF	TRBV3-1/TRBV3-2	TRBD1	-	TRBJ1-3
TGTGCCATCGGTGAAGGGGTGCAGTACTTC	CAIGEGVQYF	TRBV10-3	-	-	TRBJ2-5
TGCGCCAGCAGCTTGGGACAGGATAATTCACCCCTCCACTTT	CASSLGQDNSPLHF	TRBV5-1	-	-	TRBJ1-6
TGTGCCAGCAGCTTAGAGGGGCCCCGGCCGACCGGGGAGCTGTTTTTT	CASSLEGPRPTGELFF	TRBV7-2	-	-	TRBJ2-2